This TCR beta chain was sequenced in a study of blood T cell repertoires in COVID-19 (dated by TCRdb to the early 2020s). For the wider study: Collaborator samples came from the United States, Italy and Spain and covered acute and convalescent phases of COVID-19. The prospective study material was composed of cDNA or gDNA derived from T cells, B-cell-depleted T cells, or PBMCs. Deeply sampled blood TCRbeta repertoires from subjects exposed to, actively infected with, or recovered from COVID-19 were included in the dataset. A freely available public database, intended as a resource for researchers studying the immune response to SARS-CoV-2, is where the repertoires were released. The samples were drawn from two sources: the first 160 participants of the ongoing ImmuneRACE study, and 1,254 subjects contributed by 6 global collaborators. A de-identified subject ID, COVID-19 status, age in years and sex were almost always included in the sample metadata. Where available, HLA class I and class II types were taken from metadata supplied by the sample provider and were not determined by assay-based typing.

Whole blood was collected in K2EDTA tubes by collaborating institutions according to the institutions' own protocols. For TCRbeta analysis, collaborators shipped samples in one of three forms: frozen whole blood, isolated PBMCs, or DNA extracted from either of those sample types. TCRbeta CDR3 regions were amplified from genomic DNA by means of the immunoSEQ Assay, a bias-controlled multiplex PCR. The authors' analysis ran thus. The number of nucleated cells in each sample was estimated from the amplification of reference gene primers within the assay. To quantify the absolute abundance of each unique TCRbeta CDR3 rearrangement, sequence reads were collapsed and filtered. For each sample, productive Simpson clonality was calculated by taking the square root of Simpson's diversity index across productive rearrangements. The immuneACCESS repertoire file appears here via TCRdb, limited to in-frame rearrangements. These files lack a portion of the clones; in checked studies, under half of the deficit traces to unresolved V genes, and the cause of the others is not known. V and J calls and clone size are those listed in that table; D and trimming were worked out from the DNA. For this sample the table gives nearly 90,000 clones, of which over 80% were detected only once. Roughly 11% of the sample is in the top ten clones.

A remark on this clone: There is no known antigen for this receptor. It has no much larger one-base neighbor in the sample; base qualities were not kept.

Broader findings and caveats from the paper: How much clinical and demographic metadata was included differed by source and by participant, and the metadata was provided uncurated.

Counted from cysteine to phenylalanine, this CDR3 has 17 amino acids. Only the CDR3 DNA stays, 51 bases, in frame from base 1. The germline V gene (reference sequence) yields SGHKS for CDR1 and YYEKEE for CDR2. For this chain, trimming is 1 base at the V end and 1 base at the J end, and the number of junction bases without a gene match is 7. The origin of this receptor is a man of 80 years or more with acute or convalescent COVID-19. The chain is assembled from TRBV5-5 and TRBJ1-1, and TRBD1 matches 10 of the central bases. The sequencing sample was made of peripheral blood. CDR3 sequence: CASSLIQGQGRNTEAFF. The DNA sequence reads TGTGCCAGCAGCTTGATACAGGGACAGGGGCGGAACACTGAAGCTTTCTTT.